This T cell receptor (beta chain) stems from a study of blood T cells in healthy people across ages. PCR was performed a second time for about 7 to 12 cycles using a sample-barcoded 5' primer and a J-beta primer mix. Each single sample gave us at least 2.5 million CDR3-containing paired-end reads. One entry per CDR3 protein, called by TCRdb with MiXCR from the 5' RACE reads. The sample shows roughly 2 million distinct CDR3 sequences, about 50% of them seen only once. Only one count was recorded for this clonotype. This CDR3 is 15 amino acids long. Trimming removed 2 bases at V and 7 bases at J, with 19 bases between. Germline V gene data show CDR1 as SGHRS and CDR2 as YFSETQ.

V and J are TRBV5-1 and TRBJ2-7; weak D call: TRBD2 (6 bases). The sequenced sample was blood. This receptor was obtained from a woman aged 40 to 50 in good health. The CDR3 sequence: CASSLPLAAYNEQYF. CDR3 DNA sequence: TGCGCCAGCAGCTTACCACTAGCAGCTTACAATGAGCAGTACTTC.